These T cell receptor beta chains were read from a single sample in a study of cytomegalovirus exposure and HLA in healthy donors. Clones were read by immunoSEQ multiplex PCR, and TCRdb kept only the in-frame ones, dropping some. The data hold approximately 220,000 clones, with roughly four fifths observed a single time. Source material: PBMCs. The receptors shown here come from a girl between 5 and 17 years old in good health and CMV-seronegative. The CDR3 runs from the conserved cysteine through the conserved F or W. Fields, in order: V gene, D gene, J gene, clone size, CDR3 protein, CDR3 DNA. A D gene is named only where the DNA matches it firmly. Clone size is stated in some rows and not others, as once, few, many or a class when expanded.

>TRBV29-1|NA|TRBJ2-5|NA
CSVSRETQYF
TGCAGCGTTTCCAGGGAGACCCAGTACTTC
>TRBV7-9|TRBD2|TRBJ2-3|NA
CASAQGGGSDTQYF
TGTGCCAGCGCTCAGGGTGGCGGGAGTGATACGCAGTATTTT
>TRBV6-5|NA|TRBJ1-2|NA
CASSYSSGVVYGYTF
TGTGCCAGCAGTTATTCTTCGGGGGTGGTCTATGGCTACACCTTC
>TRBV30|NA|TRBJ2-5|NA
CACLTQRAETQYF
TGTGCCTGCCTCACTCAGCGCGCAGAGACCCAGTACTTC
>TRBV5-4|NA|TRBJ2-5|NA
CASSPRGRQETQYF
TGTGCCAGCAGCCCCAGGGGCCGGCAAGAGACCCAGTACTTC
>TRBV6-6|NA|TRBJ2-7|NA
CASRVDWRNEQYF
TGTGCCAGCAGGGTGGACTGGAGGAACGAGCAGTACTTC
>TRBV30|NA|TRBJ2-5|NA
CAWSEGSLQTQYF
TGTGCCTGGAGTGAAGGGAGCTTGCAGACCCAGTACTTC
>TRBV19|NA|TRBJ1-2|once
CASNPSEVVSYGYTF
TGTGCCAGTAATCCCTCTGAGGTAGTCTCCTATGGCTACACCTTC
>TRBV5-8|NA|TRBJ2-1|NA
CASSLAGGFEQFF
TGTGCCAGCAGCTTGGCCGGTGGTTTTGAGCAGTTCTTC
>TRBV7-2|NA|TRBJ2-1|NA
CASSFGGAREQFF
TGTGCCAGCAGCTTTGGGGGGGCTAGGGAGCAGTTCTTC
>TRBV4-1|TRBD1|TRBJ1-5|NA
CASSQEPGQSYQPQHF
TGCGCCAGCAGCCAAGAGCCGGGACAGAGTTATCAGCCCCAGCATTTT
>TRBV6-5|TRBD2|TRBJ2-1|NA
CASSDRTSGAQFF
TGTGCCAGCAGCGACCGGACTAGCGGGGCTCAGTTCTTC
>TRBV9|NA|TRBJ2-3|NA
CASSVVPGPTDTQYF
TGTGCCAGCAGCGTAGTCCCAGGGCCCACAGATACGCAGTATTTT
>TRBV6-6|TRBD1|TRBJ1-2|NA
CASDRDGYGYTF
TGTGCCAGCGACAGGGACGGGTATGGCTACACCTTC
>TRBV6-4|NA|TRBJ2-1|NA
CASSDLGGNNEQFF
TGTGCCAGCAGTGACCTCGGCGGGAATAATGAGCAGTTCTTC
>TRBV18|NA|TRBJ2-7|NA
CASSPQWGGDEQYF
TGTGCCAGCTCACCACAATGGGGGGGCGACGAGCAGTACTTC
>TRBV4-1|NA|TRBJ1-5|NA
CASSADSSNQPQHF
TGCGCCAGCAGCGCTGACAGTAGCAATCAGCCCCAGCATTTT
>TRBV2|TRBD2|TRBJ2-1|NA
CASSPALRGNEQFF
TGTGCCAGCAGTCCCGCTTTGCGGGGGAATGAGCAGTTCTTC
>TRBV7-7|TRBD2|TRBJ2-3|NA
CASSLAWGQRGIDTQYF
TGTGCTAGCAGCTTAGCATGGGGTCAGCGGGGGATAGATACGCAGTATTTT
>TRBV6-5|TRBD2|TRBJ2-5|NA
CASSYASGTLGETQYF
TGTGCCAGCAGTTACGCTAGCGGGACTCTTGGGGAGACCCAGTACTTC
>TRBV19|TRBD1|TRBJ2-7|once
CASSAGQGAMRYEQYF
TGTGCCAGTAGTGCCGGACAGGGGGCAATGCGTTACGAGCAGTACTTC
>TRBV19|NA|TRBJ1-6|NA
CASGVYSPLHF
TGTGCCAGCGGAGTCTATTCACCCCTCCACTTT
>TRBV10-3|TRBD1|TRBJ2-5|NA
CAINQGAAKETQYF
TGTGCCATCAACCAGGGGGCGGCGAAGGAGACCCAGTACTTC
>TRBV29-1|TRBD2|TRBJ2-4|once
CSVGQIASGIGDIQYF
TGCAGCGTTGGACAGATAGCTAGCGGGATCGGAGACATTCAGTACTTC
>TRBV18|TRBD1|TRBJ1-2|NA
CASSIDREFYGYTF
TGTGCCAGCTCAATCGACAGGGAATTTTATGGCTACACCTTC
>TRBV5-1|NA|TRBJ2-7|NA
CASSTTRQGKGSYEQYF
TGCGCCAGCAGCACCACTCGGCAGGGGAAGGGATCCTACGAGCAGTACTTC
>TRBV29-1|NA|TRBJ2-7|NA
CSVVGQGGEQYF
TGCAGCGTTGTAGGGCAGGGAGGCGAGCAGTACTTC
>TRBV19|NA|TRBJ1-1|NA
CASSTTESAEAFF
TGTGCCAGTAGTACTACCGAAAGCGCTGAAGCTTTCTTT
>TRBV30|TRBD2|TRBJ2-7|NA
CAWSPRTRAVEQYF
TGTGCCTGGAGTCCCAGGACTAGGGCGGTCGAGCAGTACTTC
>TRBV6-5|NA|TRBJ1-6|NA
CASSYLRQVYNSPLHF
TGTGCCAGCAGTTACCTACGACAGGTGTATAATTCACCCCTCCACTTT
>TRBV7-8|NA|TRBJ1-1|NA
CASSFNRVREREAFF
TGTGCCAGCAGCTTTAACAGGGTTAGGGAACGTGAAGCTTTCTTT
>TRBV13|NA|TRBJ1-1|NA
CASEQGGTEAFF
TGTGCCAGCGAACAGGGCGGAACTGAAGCTTTCTTT